A single sample gave rise to the 21 T cell receptor beta chains below, sequenced in a study of T cell changes during pregnancy in multiple sclerosis. Repertoires were generated with immunoSEQ multiplex PCR, while TCRdb's copy carries only in-frame clones and drops some. The table includes under 70,000 clones, 91% detected once. The specimen comprised peripheral blood, sampled after pregnancy. The receptors originated from a female donor in good health, enrolled as a control in a pregnancy study.

The gene calls are TRBV7-3 and TRBJ2-3; 10 nucleotides agree with TRBD1. V shed 2 bases and J 2 bases; nucleotides not matched to a gene: 10. The length of the CDR3 is 18 residues. Per germline, CDR1 SGHTA and CDR2 FQGTGA. CDR3 DNA: TGTGCCAGCAGCTTAGGTGGTTGGGGACAGGGGAACACAGATACGCAGTATTTT. Translation: CASSLGGWGQGNTDTQYF.

This chain joins TRBV4-2 and TRBJ1-3, with 7 bases lining up with TRBD1. The germline V gene encodes CDR1 LGHNA and CDR2 YNFKEQ. The CDR3 covers 17 residues. With V trimmed by 3 bases and J by 0 bases, 8 bases remained unmatched. The CDR3 DNA follows: TGTGCCAGCAGCCACCCGGGACAGTCGGACTCTGGAAACACCATATATTTT. Its translation is CASSHPGQSDSGNTIYF.

The chain employs TRBV9 and TRBJ2-7, with 11 bases lining up with TRBD2. The junction had 9 bases not matched to a gene; V was cut back by 3 bases and J by 4 bases. Per germline, CDR1 SGDLS and CDR2 YYNGEE. The CDR3 consists of 16 residues. CDR3 residues: CASSAEGLAETYEQYF. CDR3 DNA sequence: TGTGCCAGCAGCGCCGAGGGACTAGCGGAGACTTACGAGCAGTACTTC.

The sample holds a few counts of this clone. V and J are TRBV2 and TRBJ2-1; no clear D gene. Trimming took 1 base from V and 3 from J, leaving 4 bases between them. CDR1 and CDR2 from the germline V gene are SNHLY and FYNNEI. CDR3 length: 13 residues. CDR3 nucleotides: TGTGCCAGCAGTGAAGACAGCTACAATGAGCAGTTCTTC. It encodes CASSEDSYNEQFF.

CDR3 in DNA: TGCGCCAGCAGCTTGGGTGGGGGACAAATGCAAGAGACCCAGTACTTC. This encodes CASSLGGGQMQETQYF. The J gene is TRBJ2-5, the V gene TRBV5-1; D may be TRBD1 (6 bases). Between the trimmed V and J ends, which lost 0 bases and 2 bases, there was a span of 14 bases. CDR1 SGHRS and CDR2 YFSETQ come from the germline V gene. The CDR3 is 16 amino acids.

The chain uses TRBV10-3 and TRBJ2-1, with a possible D match to TRBD2 (5 bases). The CDR3 is 16 residues long. The ends were cut back, 3 bases at V and 0 bases at J, with 12 bases in the middle. Germline-derived CDR1 and CDR2 are ENHRY and SYGVKD. The DNA for the CDR3 is TGTGCCATCAGTGAAGGTCTAGGGAGCTCCTACAATGAGCAGTTCTTC. Translated: CAISEGLGSSYNEQFF.

The chain recombines TRBV7-9 with TRBJ2-3; 9 bases align to TRBD2. After removal of 6 bases from V and 2 bases from J, the junction contained 9 bases not matched to a gene. Looked up from germline, CDR1 is SEHNR and CDR2 is FQNEAQ (reference sequence). The CDR3 loop spans 16 amino acids. DNA of the CDR3: TGTGCCAGCAGGCACGCTAGCGGGGAGACCACAGATACGCAGTATTTT. This gives the protein CASRHASGETTDTQYF.

The rearrangement links TRBV2 to TRBJ2-3; 7 nucleotides align to TRBD2. The J segment lost 3 bases and the V segment lost 1 base, leaving 4 bases of the junction unmatched. The CDR3 is 15 amino acids. Germline V gene lookup returns CDR1 SNHLY and CDR2 FYNNEI. The CDR3 region has the DNA TGTGCCAGCAGTGAAGGCGGGGGAGGGACAGATACGCAGTATTTT. It specifies CASSEGGGGTDTQYF.

This clone turned up a few times. The chain couples TRBV18 to TRBJ1-1, with a possible D match to TRBD1 (6 bases). V was shortened by 3 bases and J by 1 base, with 9 bases between the two germline ends. The germline V gene has CDR1 KGHSH and CDR2 LQKENI. The CDR3 runs to 14 residues. The CDR3 sequence: CASSPGQSNTEAFF. CDR3 in DNA: TGTGCCAGCTCACCGGGACAATCGAACACTGAAGCTTTCTTT.

The rearrangement uses TRBV11-3 and TRBJ2-7, with TRBD2 matching 7 bases. The V gene end was trimmed by 6 bases and the J gene end by 0 bases; junction bases not matched to a gene: 5. The germline CDR1 and CDR2 sequences are SGHNT and YENEEA. The CDR3 length is 14 residues. The CDR3 nucleotides read TGTGCCAGCAGTCGAGCTAGCGGCTCCTACGAGCAGTACTTC. It yields the protein CASSRASGSYEQYF.

The V call is TRBV7-8, the J call TRBJ2-7, with 8 positions matching TRBD1. The V gene end was trimmed by 6 bases and the J gene end by 4 bases; junction bases not matched to a gene: 11. The germline V gene encodes CDR1 SGHVS and CDR2 FQNEAQ. This CDR3 has 15 amino acids. Written as DNA, the CDR3 is TGTGCCAGCAGACGCGGGACAGGTGTCAGTTACGAGCAGTACTTC. Translating it yields CASRRGTGVSYEQYF.

This clone appeared a single time. This sequence joins TRBV6-5 and TRBJ2-1; D is perhaps TRBD1 (5 bases). The V gene lost 4 bases and the J gene lost 9 bases, with 10 bases spanning the gap. Germline V gene data show CDR1 as MNHEY and CDR2 as SVGAGI. The CDR3 consists of 12 residues. CDR3 nucleotide sequence: TGTGCCAGCAGTTCCCAGCAGGGTGAGCAGTTCTTC. Its protein is CASSSQQGEQFF.

This chain connects TRBV5-1 to TRBJ2-3; a weak D match, TRBD2 (6 bases). Trimming removed 4 bases at V and 3 bases at J, with 15 bases between. The CDR3 totals 15 residues. Germline V gene sequence: CDR1 SGHRS, CDR2 YFSETQ. The CDR3: CASSPGTHSTDTQYF. CDR3 DNA sequence: TGCGCCAGCAGCCCCGGGACTCACTCTACAGATACGCAGTATTTT.

The chain employs TRBV7-2 and TRBJ2-1; 10 nucleotides match TRBD2. Germline assignment: CDR1 SGHTA and CDR2 FQGNSA. CDR3 length equals 18 residues. The ends lost 0 bases at V and 10 bases at J; junction bases unmatched: 15. The CDR3 nucleotides read TGTGCCAGCAGCTTAGCCCCGGGCCGGGCTAGCGGGGGAGAGGAGCAGTTCTTC. Amino acid sequence: CASSLAPGRASGGEEQFF.

As for this clone: Other DNA sequences in the same sample also yield this CDR3. The chain couples TRBV19 to TRBJ1-1, with 9 bases matching TRBD1. Germline values: CDR1 LNHDA, CDR2 SQIVND (reference sequence). Trimming at V came to 8 bases and at J to 5 bases, leaving 0 bases not matched to a gene. CDR3 length equals 11 residues. CDR3 protein: CASDRGTEAFF. In DNA, the CDR3 is TGTGCCAGTGACAGGGGGACTGAAGCTTTCTTT.

V usage is TRBV5-1 and J usage is TRBJ2-7; a weak D match, TRBD1 (5 bases). Trimming left V 0 bases short and J 0 bases short, with 10 bases between. The CDR3 sequence is 15 residues long. Germline loops: CDR1 SGHRS, CDR2 YFSETQ. In nucleotides, the CDR3 is TGCGCCAGCAGCTTGGGACAGCTGGGCTCCTACGAGCAGTACTTC. Protein: CASSLGQLGSYEQYF.

The chain employs TRBV30 and TRBJ1-2; 7 bases are a match to TRBD1. The CDR3 consists of 13 residues. Germline assignment: CDR1 GTSNPN and CDR2 SVGIG (reference sequence). V lost 2 bases, J lost 10 bases, and 10 bases stayed unmatched. The CDR3 sequence is CAWSRGGSSPYTF. In DNA form, the CDR3 reads TGTGCCTGGAGTCGAGGGGGCAGTAGCCCCTACACCTTC.

The rearrangement joins TRBV11-3 to TRBJ2-2; D is possibly TRBD1 (6 bases). The CDR3 sequence is 16 residues long. V shed 6 bases and J shed 3 bases, with 17 bases lying between them. The V gene's germline CDR1 is SGHNT and CDR2 YENEEA. This CDR3 reads CASRFDTGPHTGELFF. The CDR3 DNA is TGTGCCAGCAGGTTCGATACAGGGCCACACACCGGGGAGCTGTTTTTT.

The genes are TRBV23-1 and TRBJ2-1, with TRBD2 matching 8 bases. TRBV23-1 counts as an open reading frame of uncertain function. This CDR3 has 12 residues. V was clipped by 11 bases and J by 1 base; unmatched bases: 1. The CDR3 loop is CASSGSYNEQFF. The CDR3 nucleotides read TGCGCCTCTAGCGGGTCCTACAATGAGCAGTTCTTC.

This rearrangement joins TRBV11-2 to TRBJ1-2, with 7 bases that match TRBD1. Per germline, CDR1 SGHAT and CDR2 FQNNGV. The CDR3 has 15 residues. With 1 base clipped from V and 0 bases from J, the junction kept 2 bases outside the gene matches. In DNA form, the CDR3 reads TGTGCCAGCAGCTTAGGGGACAGCCCTAACTATGGCTACACCTTC. Protein: CASSLGDSPNYGYTF.

This rearrangement joins TRBV6-1 to TRBJ2-7; 9 bases align to TRBD1. V shed 3 bases, J shed 6 bases, and the junction held 6 bases outside the gene matches. This CDR3 is built from 14 residues. Germline loops: CDR1 MNHNS, CDR2 SASEGT. The CDR3 here is CASSEAGQGGEQYF. The CDR3 DNA reads TGTGCCAGCAGTGAGGCGGGACAGGGAGGCGAGCAGTACTTC.